One sample yielded the 22 T cell receptor beta chains listed below, sequenced in a study of blood T cell repertoires in COVID-19. TCRdb's table, derived via immunoSEQ multiplex PCR, lists solely in-frame clones and lacks some. The sample includes fewer than 300,000 clones, 86% seen only once; the top ten take roughly 9.8%. Sequenced material: peripheral blood. The receptors were sampled from a man aged 35 to 55 who had recovered from COVID-19.

This sequence joins TRBV6-2 or TRBV6-3 and TRBJ1-1; D gene unclear. Germline loops: CDR1 MNHEY, CDR2 SVGEGT. This CDR3 contains 14 residues. V was cut by 0 bases and J by 1 base, with 6 bases left in between. DNA for the CDR3: TGTGCCAGCAGTTACTCAGGAGGGAACACTGAAGCTTTCTTT. Translated: CASSYSGGNTEAFF.

This clone occurred a few times. The chain links TRBV27 to TRBJ1-2; 8 bases agree with TRBD1. The length of the CDR3 is 13 residues. The trim removed 8 bases at V and 7 bases at J, leaving 9 bases unmatched. CDR1 and CDR2 from the germline V gene are MNHEY and SMNVEV (reference sequence). CDR3 amino acids: CASGYRGEGGYTF. The CDR3 DNA is TGTGCCAGCGGATACAGGGGGGAGGGTGGCTACACCTTC.

The rearrangement uses TRBV15 and TRBJ2-7, with D perhaps matching TRBD2 (5 bases). The CDR3 is made up of 14 amino acids. Trimming stripped 1 base from V and 1 base from J, with 8 bases between. The germline V gene encodes CDR1 LNHNV and CDR2 YYDKDF (reference sequence). The CDR3 here is CATSRVAGSYEQYF. CDR3 DNA: TGTGCCACCAGCAGAGTGGCGGGTTCCTACGAGCAGTACTTC.

In nucleotides, the CDR3 is TGTGCCAGTAGTATTGTAGCGGGAGGTGGATTGGGTGAGCAGTTCTTC. Translated, it gives CASSIVAGGGLGEQFF. The chain combines TRBV19 with TRBJ2-1, with 10 positions matching TRBD2. The V gene's germline CDR1 is LNHDA and CDR2 SQIVND (reference sequence). This CDR3 is built from 16 residues. Trimming took 3 bases from V and 9 from J; bases not matched to a gene: 11.

This chain connects TRBV7-9 to TRBJ2-3; TRBD2 matches 11 bases. Germline CDR1 and CDR2: SEHNR and FQNEAQ (reference sequence). The V gene end was trimmed by 4 bases and the J gene end by 2 bases; junction bases not matched to a gene: 5. This CDR3 has 16 amino acids. CDR3 DNA sequence: TGTGCCAGCAGCTCAAGACTAGCGGGGAACACAGATACGCAGTATTTT. This codes for CASSSRLAGNTDTQYF.

This chain joins TRBV30 and TRBJ1-1, with D uncertain. V gave up 4 bases and J gave up 1 base, with 7 bases separating them. The germline CDR1 and CDR2 sequences are GTSNPN and SVGIG (reference sequence). The CDR3 consists of 12 residues. DNA for the CDR3: TGTGCCTGGAACCGACAGAACACTGAAGCTTTCTTT. Translated: CAWNRQNTEAFF.

The rearrangement links TRBV3-1 (or the pseudogene TRBV3-2) to TRBJ2-3; perhaps TRBD2 as D (6 bases). With 3 bases removed from V and 4 bases from J, the gap between germline ends came to 11 bases. This CDR3 has 14 amino acids. Germline-derived CDR1 and CDR2 are LGHDT and YNNKEL (reference sequence). The CDR3 DNA reads TGTGCCAGCAGCCAGACCGGGACTGCAGATACGCAGTATTTT. Its translation: CASSQTGTADTQYF.

This chain connects TRBV6-6 to TRBJ2-2; D may be TRBD2 (5 bases). Germline CDR1 is MNHNY and CDR2 is SVGAGI (reference sequence). V was trimmed by 11 bases and J by 2 bases, leaving 9 bases between them. CDR3 size: 12 residues. CDR3 residues: CAGRTNTGELFF. The CDR3 nucleotides read TGTGCCGGGCGGACTAACACCGGGGAGCTGTTTTTT.

The chain employs TRBV7-9 and TRBJ2-3; tentative D call: TRBD1 (5 bases). The V end lost 3 bases, the J end lost 4 bases, and 11 bases lay between the germline ends. CDR3 size: 14 residues. CDR1 SEHNR and CDR2 FQNEAQ come from the germline V gene (reference sequence). CDR3 region: CASSLVWGPDTQYF. CDR3 DNA: TGTGCCAGCAGCTTGGTATGGGGCCCAGATACGCAGTATTTT.

Notes on this clone: At one boundary the junction diverges from the germline segment, which might be a read error. The chain combines TRBV5-5 with TRBJ1-2; 7 positions match TRBD1. The germline CDR1 and CDR2 sequences are SGHKS and YYEKEE (reference sequence). This CDR3 has 12 amino acids. The CDR3 loop reads CASSAMTGSNFF. The CDR3 nucleotides read TGTGCCAGCAGCGCTATGACAGGGTCTAACTTCTTC. The whole variable domain, remainder taken from reference TRBV5-5 and TRBJ1-2, is DAGVTQSPTHLIKTRGQQVTLRCSPISGHKSVSWYQQVLGQGPQFIFQYYEKEERGRGNFPDRFSARQFPNYSSELNVNALLLGDSALYLCASSAMTGSNFFGSGTRLTVV.

CDR3 sequence reads: CASSLVTGDPYEQYF. As DNA, the CDR3 is TGTGCCAGCAGCTTAGTGACAGGGGACCCCTACGAGCAGTACTTC. The chain carries TRBV7-2 and TRBJ2-7; 8 bases are shared with TRBD1. Germline V lookup: CDR1 SGHTA, CDR2 FQGNSA. There are 15 residues in the CDR3. Trimming removed 1 base from V and 2 bases from J; junction bases left unmatched: 4.

This clone was observed once. The V call is TRBV7-8, the J call TRBJ2-1; D is perhaps TRBD2 (5 bases). V was trimmed by 2 bases and J by 7 bases, leaving 12 bases between them. Germline V lookup: CDR1 SGHVS, CDR2 FQNEAQ. The CDR3 loop spans 14 amino acids. This CDR3 reads CASSLKAAWNEQFF. The DNA for the CDR3 is TGTGCCAGCAGCTTAAAAGCGGCGTGGAATGAGCAGTTCTTC.

The chain links TRBV11-3 to TRBJ2-1; 11 nucleotides agree with TRBD2. The length of the CDR3 is 15 residues. Germline CDR1 and CDR2: SGHNT and YENEEA. The ends lost 5 bases at V and 3 bases at J; junction bases unmatched: 3. CDR3 residues: CASSRGTSGYNEQFF. In DNA, the CDR3 is TGTGCCAGCAGCCGAGGGACTAGCGGCTACAATGAGCAGTTCTTC.

J is TRBJ1-1 and V is TRBV18, with 8 bases lining up with TRBD1. V lost 5 bases, J lost 0 bases, and 2 bases stayed unmatched. The CDR3 spans 14 residues. Germline V CDR1 and CDR2: KGHSH, LQKENI. CDR3 in DNA: TGTGCCAGCTCAGGACAGGGAATGAACACTGAAGCTTTCTTT. Encoded protein: CASSGQGMNTEAFF.

The rearrangement uses TRBV5-4 and TRBJ2-1, with a tentative D call TRBD1 (6 bases). V was cut by 0 bases and J by 5 bases, with 12 bases left in between. The CDR3 is made up of 15 amino acids. Germline V CDR1 and CDR2: SGHNT, YYREEE (reference sequence). The CDR3 loop reads CASSLGGLGDNEQFF. The CDR3 coding sequence is TGTGCCAGCAGCTTGGGGGGGCTCGGCGACAATGAGCAGTTCTTC.

The gene calls are TRBV7-6 and TRBJ2-7; the match to TRBD2 covers 9 bases. V shed 0 bases and J 2 bases; nucleotides not matched to a gene: 11. The CDR3 covers 18 residues. Germline V gene data show CDR1 as SGHVS and CDR2 as FNYEAQ. CDR3 amino acids: CASSLATARLAETYEQYF. The CDR3 nucleotides are TGTGCCAGCAGCTTAGCCACAGCCCGACTAGCGGAAACCTACGAGCAGTACTTC.

This clone came up once. The V call is TRBV7-2, the J call TRBJ1-1; D not certain. The V gene lost 5 bases and the J gene lost 0 bases, with 7 bases spanning the gap. CDR1 is SGHTA, CDR2 FQGNSA, per germline. CDR3 length: 13 amino acids. As DNA, the CDR3 is TGTGCCAGCAGCGCACTAGTGAACACTGAAGCTTTCTTT. Translated, it gives CASSALVNTEAFF.

The chain couples TRBV6-2 or TRBV6-3 to TRBJ2-3; D is perhaps TRBD1 (6 bases). Trimming took 2 bases from V and 9 from J, leaving 12 bases between them. Germline values: CDR1 MNHEY, CDR2 SVGEGT. The CDR3 consists of 13 residues. The CDR3 is CASSYPGVQTQYF. CDR3 sequence (DNA): TGTGCCAGCAGTTACCCAGGGGTCCAGACGCAGTATTTT.

The gene calls are TRBV10-3 and TRBJ1-5; TRBD1 might be the D (6 bases). Trimming took 5 bases from V and 0 from J, leaving 20 bases between them. The germline V gene has CDR1 ENHRY and CDR2 SYGVKD. The CDR3 is made up of 18 amino acids. The CDR3 loop reads CAISSRTEQGTSNQPQHF. CDR3 nucleotide sequence: TGTGCCATCAGTAGCCGAACCGAACAGGGAACTAGCAATCAGCCCCAGCATTTT.

This clone was found once. V is TRBV25-1 and J is TRBJ2-2; D perhaps matches TRBD1 (5 bases). Per the germline V gene, CDR1 is MGHDK and CDR2 is SYGVNS. The CDR3 totals 14 residues. V lost 7 bases to trimming and J lost 4 bases, with 13 bases between them. CDR3 residues: CASTKGQFTGELFF. In nucleotides, the CDR3 is TGTGCCAGCACCAAGGGGCAATTCACCGGGGAGCTGTTTTTT. Filled out from reference TRBV25-1 and TRBJ2-2, the complete variable domain reads EADIYQTPRYLVIGTGKKITLECSQTMGHDKMYWYQQDPGMELHLIHYSYGVNSTEKGDLSSESTVSRIRTEHFPLTLESARPSHTSQYLCASTKGQFTGELFFGEGSRLTVL.

This chain links TRBV19 with TRBJ1-2; no clear D gene. With 7 bases removed from V and 8 bases from J, the gap between germline ends came to 23 bases. The V gene's germline CDR1 is LNHDA and CDR2 SQIVND (reference sequence). The CDR3 extends over 15 amino acids. This CDR3 reads CASTLARGWAEGYTF. The DNA for the CDR3 is TGTGCCAGTACTCTGGCCCGGGGATGGGCTGAGGGCTACACCTTC.

The V call is TRBV12-5, the J call TRBJ2-7, with D tentatively TRBD2 (6 bases). CDR3 length: 13 amino acids. CDR1 and CDR2 (germline): LGHNT, FRNRAP. Trimming cost V 4 bases and J 2 bases, with 9 bases left between them. In DNA, the CDR3 is TGTGCTAGTGGTTGGGACTTGACCTACGAGCAGTACTTC. This encodes CASGWDLTYEQYF.